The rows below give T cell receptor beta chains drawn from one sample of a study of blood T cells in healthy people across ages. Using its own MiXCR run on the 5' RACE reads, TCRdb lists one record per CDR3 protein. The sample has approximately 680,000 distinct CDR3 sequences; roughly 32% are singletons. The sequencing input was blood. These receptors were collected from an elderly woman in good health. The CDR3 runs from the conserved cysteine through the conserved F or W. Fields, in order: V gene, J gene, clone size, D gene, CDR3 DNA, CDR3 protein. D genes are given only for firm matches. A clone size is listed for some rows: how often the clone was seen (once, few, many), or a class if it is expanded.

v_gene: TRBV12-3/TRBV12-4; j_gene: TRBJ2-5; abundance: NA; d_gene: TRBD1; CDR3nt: TGTGCCAGCAGGTTCTCGACGGGACAGGAGCAGCACTTC; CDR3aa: CASRFSTGQEQHF
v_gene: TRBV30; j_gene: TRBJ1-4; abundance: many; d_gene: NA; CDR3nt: TGTGCCTGGAGTAGCCGGGGGAATGAAAAACTGTTTTTT; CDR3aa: CAWSSRGNEKLFF
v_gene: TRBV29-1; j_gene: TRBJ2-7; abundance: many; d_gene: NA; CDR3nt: TGCAGCGTTGAGGGGCCAGGGTACGAGCAGTACTTC; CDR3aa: CSVEGPGYEQYF
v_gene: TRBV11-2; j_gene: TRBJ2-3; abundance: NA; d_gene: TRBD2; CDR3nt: TGTGCCAGCAGCTTGGATCCGCCCGGGGGACTAGCGGTCCACACAGATACGCAGTATTTT; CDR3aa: CASSLDPPGGLAVHTDTQYF
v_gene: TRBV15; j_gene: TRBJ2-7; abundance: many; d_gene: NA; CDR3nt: TGTGCCACCAGCAGTAGAACCACAGGACACGAGCAGTACTTC; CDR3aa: CATSSRTTGHEQYF
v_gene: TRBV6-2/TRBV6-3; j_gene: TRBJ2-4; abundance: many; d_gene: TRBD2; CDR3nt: TGTGCCAGCAGTTACTCGACTAGCGGGATCAAAAACATTCAGTACTTC; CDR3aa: CASSYSTSGIKNIQYF
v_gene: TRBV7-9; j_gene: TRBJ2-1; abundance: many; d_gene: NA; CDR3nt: TGTGCCAGCAGCTGGTCGGACTCTAGCGAGCAGTTCTTC; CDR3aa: CASSWSDSSEQFF
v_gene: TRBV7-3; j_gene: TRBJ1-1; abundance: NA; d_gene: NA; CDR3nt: TGTGCCAGCAGCTTAGCGCAGGGTACGAACACTGAAGCTTTCTTT; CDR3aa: CASSLAQGTNTEAFF
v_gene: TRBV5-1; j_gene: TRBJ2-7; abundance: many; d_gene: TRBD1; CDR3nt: TGCGCCAGCAGCTTATGGGCCCAAGGGACAGGATTTTTCTACGAGCAGTACTTC; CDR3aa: CASSLWAQGTGFFYEQYF
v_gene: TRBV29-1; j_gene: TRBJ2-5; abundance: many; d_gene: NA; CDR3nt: TGCAGCGTTGATGTTTCTTCGGGGAGGCAAGAGACCCAGTACTTC; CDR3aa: CSVDVSSGRQETQYF
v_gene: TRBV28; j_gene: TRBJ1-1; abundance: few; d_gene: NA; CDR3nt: TGTGCCAGCAGTTTACCGGGACTCCAAGCTTTCTTT; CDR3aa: CASSLPGLQAFF
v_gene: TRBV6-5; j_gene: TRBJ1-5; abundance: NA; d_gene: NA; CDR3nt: TGTGCCAGCAGTTCGGCAGGGGAGGGGGTTCAGCCCCAGCATTTT; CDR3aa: CASSSAGEGVQPQHF
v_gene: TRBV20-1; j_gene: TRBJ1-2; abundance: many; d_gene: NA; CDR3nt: TGCAGTGCTAGAGAGAAATATGGCTACACCTTC; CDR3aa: CSAREKYGYTF
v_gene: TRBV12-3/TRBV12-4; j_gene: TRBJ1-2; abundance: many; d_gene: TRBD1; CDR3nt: TGTGCCAGCAGCCCACAGGGGTACTATGGCTACACCTTC; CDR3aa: CASSPQGYYGYTF
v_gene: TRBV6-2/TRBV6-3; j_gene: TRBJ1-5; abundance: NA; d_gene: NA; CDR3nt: TGTGCCGGCAGGGCTAAGGCTCCCCAGCATTTT; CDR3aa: CAGRAKAPQHF
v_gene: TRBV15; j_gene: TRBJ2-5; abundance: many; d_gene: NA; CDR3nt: TGTGCCACCAGCAGAGATAATCTTGGGGCCCAGATTAGGGACCAGTACTTC; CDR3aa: CATSRDNLGAQIRDQYF
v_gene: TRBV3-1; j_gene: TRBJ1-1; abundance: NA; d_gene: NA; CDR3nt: TGTGCCAGCAGCCAGGGTTTGACGGGAACTGAAGCTTTCTTT; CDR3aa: CASSQGLTGTEAFF
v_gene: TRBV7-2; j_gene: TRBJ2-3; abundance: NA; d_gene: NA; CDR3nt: TGTGCCAGCAGCTTAGACGGTAAAGAGGCAGATACGCAGTATTTT; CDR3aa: CASSLDGKEADTQYF
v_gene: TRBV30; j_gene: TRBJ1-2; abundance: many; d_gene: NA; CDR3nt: TGTGCCTGGAGTGTAACGAACTATGGCTACACCTTC; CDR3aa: CAWSVTNYGYTF
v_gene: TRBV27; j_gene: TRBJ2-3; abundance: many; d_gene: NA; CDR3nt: TGTGCCAGCAGTCCTCAGCGTCCCAGCACAGATACGCAGTATTTT; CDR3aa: CASSPQRPSTDTQYF
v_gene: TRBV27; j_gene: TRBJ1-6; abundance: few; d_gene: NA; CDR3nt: TGTGCCAGCAGTTTAGAGGGAGAGAATTCACCCCTCCACTTT; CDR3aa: CASSLEGENSPLHF
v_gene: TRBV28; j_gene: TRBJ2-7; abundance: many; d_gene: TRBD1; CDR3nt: TGTGCCAGCCTGACCTTTCGGACAGGGAACCACGAGCAGTACTTC; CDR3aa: CASLTFRTGNHEQYF
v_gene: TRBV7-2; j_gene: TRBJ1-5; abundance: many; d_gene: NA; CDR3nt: TGTGCCAGCAGTTTACTCGGTCAGCCCCAGCATTTT; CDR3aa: CASSLLGQPQHF
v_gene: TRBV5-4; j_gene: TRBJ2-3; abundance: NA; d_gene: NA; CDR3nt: TGTGCCAGCAGCAAATTCGGCGGGGGCACAGATACGCAGTATTTT; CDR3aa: CASSKFGGGTDTQYF
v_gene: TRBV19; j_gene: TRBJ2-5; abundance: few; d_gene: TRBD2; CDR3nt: TGTGCCTCGCGGGGACTAGTTGCGGAGACCCAGTACTTC; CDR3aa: CASRGLVAETQYF
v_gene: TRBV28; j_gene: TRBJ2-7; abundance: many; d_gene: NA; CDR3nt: TGTGCCAGCAGTTCCCCGACGGGGAGCTCCTACGAGCAGTACTTC; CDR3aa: CASSSPTGSSYEQYF
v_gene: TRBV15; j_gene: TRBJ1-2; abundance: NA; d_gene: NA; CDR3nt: TGTGCCACCAGCAGGGAAAATTCGGGCTACACCTTC; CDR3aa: CATSRENSGYTF
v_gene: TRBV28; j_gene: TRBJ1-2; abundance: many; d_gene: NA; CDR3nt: TGTGCCAGCAGCACTAGAGGGGCCGGGGCCTATGGCTACACCTTC; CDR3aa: CASSTRGAGAYGYTF
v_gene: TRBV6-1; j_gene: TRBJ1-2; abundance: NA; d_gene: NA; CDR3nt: TGTGCCAGCACTACCGACGGGCAGGGTGGTTTTTTTGGCTACACCTTC; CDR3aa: CASTTDGQGGFFGYTF
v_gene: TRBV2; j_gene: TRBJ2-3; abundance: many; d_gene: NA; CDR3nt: TGTGCCAGCGGGTTCAGGGCAGGGCTCGCAGATACGCAGTATTTT; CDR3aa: CASGFRAGLADTQYF
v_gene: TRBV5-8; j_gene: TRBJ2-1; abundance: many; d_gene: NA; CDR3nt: TGTGCCAGCAGGCCCGACTACAATGAGCAGTTCTTC; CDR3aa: CASRPDYNEQFF
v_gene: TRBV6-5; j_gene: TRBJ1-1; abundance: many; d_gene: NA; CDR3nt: TGTGCCAGCAGTTACGCGGACGTGAACACTGAAGCTTTCTTT; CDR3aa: CASSYADVNTEAFF
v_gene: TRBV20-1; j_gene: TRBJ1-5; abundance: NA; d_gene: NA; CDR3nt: TGCAGCGCCAGGCGAGAGGCCAATCAGCCCCAGCATTTT; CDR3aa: CSARREANQPQHF
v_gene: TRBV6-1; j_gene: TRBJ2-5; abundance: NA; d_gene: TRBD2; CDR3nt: TGTGCCAGCAAAAAAGTGCGGGAGAGCCGATCCGTAGCCGGGGAGACCCAGTACTTC; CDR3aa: CASKKVRESRSVAGETQYF
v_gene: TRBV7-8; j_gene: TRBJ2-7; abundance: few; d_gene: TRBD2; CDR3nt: TGTGCCAGCAGCACCCAGAGGGGACTAGACCCCTTCCTGGACGTAGGGCAGTACTTC; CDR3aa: CASSTQRGLDPFLDVGQYF
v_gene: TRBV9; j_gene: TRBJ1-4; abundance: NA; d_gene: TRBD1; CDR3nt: TGTGCCAGCCGCGTAGATGAGGGGGCTGAAAAACTGTTTTTT; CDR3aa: CASRVDEGAEKLFF
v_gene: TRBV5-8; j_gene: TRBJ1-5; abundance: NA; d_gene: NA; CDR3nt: TGTGCCAGCAGCCATGCCAGGGGCAATCAGCCCCAGCATTTT; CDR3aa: CASSHARGNQPQHF
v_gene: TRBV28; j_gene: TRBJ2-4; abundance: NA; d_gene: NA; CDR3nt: TGTGCCAGCAGTCCCGACCGACTTATCATTCAGTACTTC; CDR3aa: CASSPDRLIIQYF
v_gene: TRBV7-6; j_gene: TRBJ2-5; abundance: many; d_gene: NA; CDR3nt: TGTGCCAGCGGAAGAACGTACCAAGAGACCCAGTACTTC; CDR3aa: CASGRTYQETQYF
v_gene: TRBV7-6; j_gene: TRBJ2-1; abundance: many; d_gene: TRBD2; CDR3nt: TGTGCCAGCAGTTATCCCCCTAGCGGGGGCGGTGAGCAGTTCTTC; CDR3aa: CASSYPPSGGGEQFF
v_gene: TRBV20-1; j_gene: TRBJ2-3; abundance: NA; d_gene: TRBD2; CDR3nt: TGCAGTGCAACCCATAGCGGGGGTTGGACAGATACGCAGTATTTT; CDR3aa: CSATHSGGWTDTQYF
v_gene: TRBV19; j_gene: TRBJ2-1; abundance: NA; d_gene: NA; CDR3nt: TGTGCCAGTAGTAGGCCCGTAGGCTCCTACAATGAGCAGTTCTTC; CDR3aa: CASSRPVGSYNEQFF
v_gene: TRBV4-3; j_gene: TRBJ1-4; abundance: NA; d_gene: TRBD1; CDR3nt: TGCGCCAGCAGCCAAGGGGGACAGGGTATTAGTGAAAAACTGTTTTTT; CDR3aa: CASSQGGQGISEKLFF
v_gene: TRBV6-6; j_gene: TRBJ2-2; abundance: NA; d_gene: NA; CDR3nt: TGTGCCAGCACCAAAGGGGTAACGGCCGGGGAGCTGTTTTTT; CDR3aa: CASTKGVTAGELFF
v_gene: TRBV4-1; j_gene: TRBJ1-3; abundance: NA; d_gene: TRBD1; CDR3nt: TGCGCCAGCAGCCCTGGACAGGGCCCCTTCCTTGGAAACACCATATATTTT; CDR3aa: CASSPGQGPFLGNTIYF
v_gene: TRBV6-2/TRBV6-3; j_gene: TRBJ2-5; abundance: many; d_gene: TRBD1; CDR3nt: TGTGCCAGCAGAAGGACAGGGGGAAAAGAGACCCAGTACTTC; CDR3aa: CASRRTGGKETQYF
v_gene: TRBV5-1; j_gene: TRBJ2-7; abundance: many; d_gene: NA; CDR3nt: TGCGCCAGCAGCTTGAATGCGGCGAGACACAGACCCTACGAGCAGTACTTC; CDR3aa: CASSLNAARHRPYEQYF
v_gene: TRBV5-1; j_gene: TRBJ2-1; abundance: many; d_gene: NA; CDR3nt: TGCGCCAGCAGCTTGGATAGCGGATACAATGAGCAGTTCTTC; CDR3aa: CASSLDSGYNEQFF
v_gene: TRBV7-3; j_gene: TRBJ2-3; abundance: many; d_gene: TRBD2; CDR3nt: TGTGCCAGCAGCTTATTCGGGGGGGCAGATACGCAGTATTTT; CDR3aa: CASSLFGGADTQYF
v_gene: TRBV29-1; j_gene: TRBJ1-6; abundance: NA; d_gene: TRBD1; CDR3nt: TGCAGCATCACGACAGGGGGCGACAGTTCACCCCTCCACTTT; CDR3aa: CSITTGGDSSPLHF
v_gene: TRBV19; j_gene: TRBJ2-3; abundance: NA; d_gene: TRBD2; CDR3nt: TGTGCCAGTAGAACTAGCGGGGGCAGCACAGATACGCAGTATTTT; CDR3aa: CASRTSGGSTDTQYF
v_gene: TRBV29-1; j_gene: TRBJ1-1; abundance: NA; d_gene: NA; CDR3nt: TGCAGCGTTGAAAGGATCATGAACACTGAAGCTTTCTTT; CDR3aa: CSVERIMNTEAFF
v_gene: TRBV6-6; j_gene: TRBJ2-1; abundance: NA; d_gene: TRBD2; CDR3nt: TGTGCCAGCCACCTGGGCGGGGGGGCGATGAATGAGCAGTTCTTC; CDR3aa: CASHLGGGAMNEQFF
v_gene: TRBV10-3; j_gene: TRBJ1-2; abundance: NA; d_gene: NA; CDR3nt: TGTGCCATCAGGGGGACTGAATATGGCTACACCTTC; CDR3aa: CAIRGTEYGYTF
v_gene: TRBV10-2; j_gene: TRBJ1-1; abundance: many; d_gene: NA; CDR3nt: TGCGCCAGCAGTGAGGGGACTGAAGCTTTCTTT; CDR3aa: CASSEGTEAFF
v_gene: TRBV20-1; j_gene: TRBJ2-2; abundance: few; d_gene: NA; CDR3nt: TGCAGTGCTAGAGATGTTCAACTAGGCACCGGGGAGCTGTTTTTT; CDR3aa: CSARDVQLGTGELFF